The present TCR beta chain was sequenced within a study of regulatory T cells in long-lasting Graves disease. Overall study findings and caveats: New patients shared 970 or so public clonotypes, and persistent patients shared more, with approximately 2,600. Persistent Graves' patients had lower TCR diversity than newly diagnosed ones.

The time point was: newly diagnosed GD, antithyroid drugs for less than 3 months. The authors made the TCR library using RNA they extracted from PBMCs. This clonotype was detected ten times or more. Its antigen is still unknown. This CDR3 comprises 14 residues. The V end lost 5 bases, the J end lost 0 bases, and 9 bases lay between the germline ends. Arm-PCR with iRepertoire HTBI primers amplified the CDR3 regions for these TCR beta libraries. TCRdb used MiXCR to reprocess the multiplex PCR reads, holding one entry per CDR3 protein. The table has 350,000 to 500,000 distinct CDR3 sequences, about a sixth seen once. This sample also appeared in a second study, on T cells in Graves' hyperthyroidism and ophthalmopathy. According to that study: The HTBI set primed first-round TCR CDR3 RT-PCR.

This sequence originates from a woman under 30 with Graves disease. The sample here was peripheral blood mononuclear cells (PBMCs), taken at new diagnosis, from a patient treated with antithyroid drugs. This sequence joins TRBV12-3 or TRBV12-4 and TRBJ2-3, with a tentative D call TRBD2 (6 bases). CDR3 nucleotide sequence: TGTGCCAGCAGTGCCGGGACTAGCACAGATACGCAGTATTTT. Amino acids: CASSAGTSTDTQYF.